Listed here is a single TCR beta chain. Trimming removed 0 bases from V and 2 bases from J, with 8 bases in between. Germline V gives CDR1 PRHDT, CDR2 FYEKMQ (reference sequence). CDR3 length equals 15 residues. Only in-frame clones appear in the TCRdb table, and some are missing; sequencing was by immunoSEQ multiplex PCR. The table records around 190,000 clones, about 92% of them present only once. These data come from a study of T cell responses to AZD1222 COVID-19 vaccine. This material consisted of peripheral blood, taken on day 0 of AZD1222 vaccination. This clonotype originated in an adult in good health. The V and J genes are TRBV13 and TRBJ1-5; no firm D call. The DNA of the CDR3 is TGTGCCAGCAGCTTAGGGCGGATACGCAATCAGCCCCAGCATTTT. Translation: CASSLGRIRNQPQHF.